The present T cell receptor beta chain was sequenced within a study of T cells after yellow fever vaccination. Study results and caveats: Most clones from primary vaccination were detected again post-booster (just under 97% CD4, around 90% CD8).

V was trimmed by 6 bases and J by 1 base, leaving 21 bases between them. This CDR3 comprises 17 residues. Germline loops: CDR1 SGHTA, CDR2 FQGNSA. This clonotype was observed at least ten times. The antigen remains undetermined. UMIs and a universal primer site were added when TCR cDNA was made by 5'RACE template switching. TCRdb recomputed calls from the 5' RACE reads with MiXCR, one row per CDR3 protein. The data contain 300,000 to 450,000 distinct CDR3 sequences, roughly 8.4% of them singletons. This chain uses TRBV7-2 with TRBJ1-2; D is perhaps TRBD1 (5 bases). The clonotype originates from a man aged 18-30 years who received the YFV17D yellow fever vaccine. Sequencing was performed on PBMCs, taken roughly 47 days after the first yellow fever vaccination. For the CDR3, the DNA is TGTGCCAGCAGTAGAGAGGGGAGCCTAGACAGTAACTATGGCTACACCTTC. This gives the protein CASSREGSLDSNYGYTF.